The 29 T cell receptor beta chains below all came from one sample that was sequenced in a study of T cells after yellow fever vaccination. TCRdb re-called the 5' RACE reads with MiXCR, one entry per CDR3 protein. The data contain about 240,000 distinct CDR3 sequences, 6.9% of them singletons. The source was CD4+ T cells sorted from PBMCs, collected 15 days after the yellow fever booster vaccination. All receptors come from a man aged 30 to 39 who received the YFV17D yellow fever vaccine.

This clonotype was observed a few times. V and J are TRBV7-9 and TRBJ2-1; TRBD2 matches at 12 bases. The germline V gene has CDR1 SEHNR and CDR2 FQNEAQ (reference sequence). V dropped 4 bases and J dropped 8; count of bases not matched to a gene: 6. The length of the CDR3 is 15 residues. The CDR3: CASSSRLAGVHEQFF. DNA of the CDR3: TGTGCCAGCAGCTCCCGACTAGCGGGAGTACATGAGCAGTTCTTC.

In its sample, this clonotype was seen many times. The rearrangement joins TRBV7-9 to TRBJ1-1; the D is unclear. The CDR3 has 14 amino acids. Germline lookup yields CDR1 SEHNR and CDR2 FQNEAQ (reference sequence). Trimming pared 1 base from V and 1 base from J, leaving 7 bases between. This CDR3 reads CASSLEQKNTEAFF. CDR3 coding DNA: TGTGCCAGCAGCTTAGAACAGAAGAACACTGAAGCTTTCTTT. Variable domain in full (rest from reference TRBV7-9 and TRBJ1-1): DTGVSQNPRHKITKRGQNVTFRCDPISEHNRLYWYRQTLGQGPEFLTYFQNEAQLEKSRLLSDRFSAERPKGSFSTLEIQRTEQGDSAMYLCASSLEQKNTEAFFGQGTRLTVV.

This clonotype came up many times. The V and J genes are TRBV7-2 and TRBJ1-1, with unresolved D. Germline CDR1 and CDR2: SGHTA and FQGNSA. The CDR3 has 14 amino acids. V was cut by 3 bases and J by 1 base, with 9 bases left in between. CDR3 sequence reads: CASSFVLRNTEAFF. CDR3 DNA: TGTGCCAGCAGCTTCGTTCTAAGGAACACTGAAGCTTTCTTT.

V is TRBV29-1 and J is TRBJ2-6, with unresolved D. V was pared by 5 bases and J by 0 bases, with 5 bases between. The CDR3 is made up of 13 amino acids. CDR1 and CDR2 (germline): SQVTM, ANQGSEA. CDR3 region: CSVLISGANVLTF. In DNA form, the CDR3 reads TGCAGCGTTCTCATCTCTGGGGCCAACGTCCTGACTTTC.

The rearrangement joins TRBV5-1 to TRBJ2-5; 8 positions match TRBD1. The CDR3 sequence is 14 residues long. Germline CDR1 SGHRS, CDR2 YFSETQ. V dropped 5 bases and J dropped 5; count of bases not matched to a gene: 8. Here the CDR3 DNA reads TGCGCCAGCAGTTCTCCGACAGGGGCGGAGACCCAGTACTTC. Translated, it gives CASSSPTGAETQYF.

This clonotype was seen a few times. J is TRBJ2-7 and V is TRBV13; D is unresolved. CDR1 PRHDT and CDR2 FYEKMQ come from the germline V gene (reference sequence). With 0 bases removed from V and 11 bases from J, the gap between germline ends came to 11 bases. This CDR3 spans 12 amino acids. This CDR3 reads CASSLGGSQEYF. The DNA of the CDR3 is TGTGCCAGCAGCTTAGGGGGGTCGCAGGAGTACTTC.

This clonotype has just a few counts. The DNA for the CDR3 is TGTGCCAGCACTTATCGAATCGTCGCTGGCTACACCTTC. Protein: CASTYRIVAGYTF. The chain carries TRBV12-3 or TRBV12-4 and TRBJ1-2, with D hard to call. This CDR3 spans 13 amino acids. V was pared by 7 bases and J by 7 bases, with 16 bases between.

The chain has TRBV25-1 and TRBJ2-3, with 11 bases that match TRBD2. The CDR3 length is 17 residues. V lost 0 bases, J lost 2 bases, and 4 bases stayed unmatched. Germline loops: CDR1 MGHDK, CDR2 SYGVNS. CDR3 sequence: CASSEYRTSGFTDTQYF. In DNA, the CDR3 is TGTGCCAGCAGTGAATATAGGACTAGCGGGTTCACAGATACGCAGTATTTT.

A few counts support this clonotype. The chain joins TRBV12-3 or TRBV12-4 to TRBJ2-1, with 7 bases aligning to TRBD2. The V segment lost 7 bases and the J segment 4 bases; nucleotides outside the gene matches: 10. This CDR3 is 15 amino acids long. This CDR3 is CASTSPGGGYNEQFF. As DNA, the CDR3 is TGTGCCAGCACTTCCCCAGGCGGGGGTTACAATGAGCAGTTCTTC.

The J gene is TRBJ1-4, the V gene TRBV27; D is ambiguous. This CDR3 is built from 15 residues. Trimming removed 2 bases from V and 1 base from J, with 8 bases in between. The germline V gene encodes CDR1 MNHEY and CDR2 SMNVEV (reference sequence). CDR3 DNA: TGTGCCAGCAGTTTAAGGCGGGGAACTAATGAAAAACTGTTTTTT. It is translated as CASSLRRGTNEKLFF.

The V call is TRBV6-2 or TRBV6-3, the J call TRBJ1-1, with a possible D match to TRBD1 (5 bases). Trimming took off 4 bases at V and 6 bases at J, with 21 bases between the two ends. The CDR3 extends over 16 amino acids. The germline gives CDR1 MNHEY, CDR2 SVGEGT. Here the CDR3 DNA reads TGTGCCAGCAGTTTCTCAATACAGGTTGATGCTCCTGAAGCTTTCTTT. This sequence encodes CASSFSIQVDAPEAFF.

This rearrangement joins TRBV10-2 to TRBJ2-1, with D perhaps matching TRBD2 (6 bases). This CDR3 region has 12 residues. Per the germline V gene, CDR1 is WSHSY and CDR2 is SAAADI. Trimming took 10 bases from V and 9 from J, leaving 16 bases between them. The CDR3 DNA follows: TGCGCCACAGGCCGGGAGATCGCTGAGCAGTTCTTC. It specifies CATGREIAEQFF.

In its sample, this clonotype was seen a few times. V is TRBV11-2 and J is TRBJ1-1; no clear D gene. The CDR3 has 13 amino acids. V gave up 0 bases and J gave up 8 bases, with 10 bases separating them. CDR1 and CDR2 from the germline V gene are SGHAT and FQNNGV. The CDR3 nucleotides read TGTGCCAGCAGCTTAGAACCGTCTGCAGAAGCTTTCTTT. Its protein product is CASSLEPSAEAFF.

This clonotype was seen only a few times. This rearrangement joins TRBV5-1 to TRBJ2-2; TRBD1 matches 8 bases. CDR3 length equals 15 residues. J was trimmed by 4 bases and V by 3 bases; bases with no gene match: 5. Germline CDR1 reads SGHRS; CDR2 reads YFSETQ. The CDR3 coding sequence is TGCGCCAGCAGCTCAACGACAGGGGCCACCGGGGAGCTGTTTTTT. This translates into CASSSTTGATGELFF.

The chain joins TRBV6-5 to TRBJ2-1, with D possibly called TRBD1 or TRBD2 (5 bases each). CDR3 length: 15 residues. CDR1 MNHEY and CDR2 SVGAGI come from the germline V gene. V shed 2 bases and J shed 9 bases, with 17 bases lying between them. The CDR3 loop is CASSYVGRVGAEQFF. The CDR3 DNA reads TGTGCCAGCAGTTACGTGGGGAGAGTTGGGGCTGAGCAGTTCTTC.

As for this clonotype: One end of the junction fails to match germline, which may point to a read error. The CDR3 region is CAASDLGYTTRGTGKTYEQYF. The CDR3 bases are TGTGCCGCCAGTGATTTGGGTTACACCACTCGGGGGACAGGGAAGACCTACGAGCAGTACTTC. The chain employs TRBV24-1 and TRBJ2-7; 9 bases are a match to TRBD1. This CDR3 spans 21 amino acids. Germline CDR1 reads KGHDR; CDR2 reads SFDVKD.

This clonotype was seen repeatedly, ten times or more. The V call is TRBV12-3 or TRBV12-4, the J call TRBJ2-5, with D maybe TRBD1 (6 bases). CDR3 length equals 13 residues. V shed 6 bases and J shed 4 bases, with 12 bases lying between them. The CDR3 DNA sequence: TGTGCCAGCAGGATAGGACAGCGAGAGACCCAGTACTTC. This translates into CASRIGQRETQYF.

In this sample, this clonotype turned up many times. This sequence joins TRBV11-1 and TRBJ2-7; TRBD1 might be the D (5 bases). The CDR3 sequence is 15 residues long. Trimming shortened V by 3 bases and J by 0 bases, and 12 bases separated the two germline ends. Germline assignment: CDR1 SGHAT and CDR2 FQDESV (reference sequence). CDR3 in amino acids: CASSFATGTSYEQYF. In nucleotides, the CDR3 is TGTGCCAGCAGCTTCGCTACAGGAACCTCCTACGAGCAGTACTTC.

This clonotype was seen more than once but under ten times. This chain links TRBV7-9 with TRBJ2-3; D gene ambiguous. In germline, CDR1 is SEHNR, CDR2 FQNEAQ (reference sequence). The V and J ends lost 5 bases and 1 base respectively, with 7 bases between them. The CDR3 extends over 13 amino acids. The CDR3 loop reads CASSRTGTDTQYF. The DNA for the CDR3 is TGTGCCAGCAGCCGGACGGGCACAGATACGCAGTATTTT.

The J gene is TRBJ2-1, the V gene TRBV20-1; 10 bases map to TRBD2. CDR1 is DFQATT, CDR2 SNEGSKA, per germline (reference sequence). CDR3 length: 14 residues. V was clipped by 6 bases and J by 1 base; unmatched bases: 3. In DNA form, the CDR3 reads TGCAGTGCGGATAGCGGGAGGTCCTACAATGAGCAGTTCTTC. Residues: CSADSGRSYNEQFF.

This clonotype was seen repeatedly, ten times or more. The chain is built from TRBV6-5 and TRBJ2-7; TRBD2 aligns across 7 bases. Germline V gives CDR1 MNHEY, CDR2 SVGAGI. The CDR3 has 16 residues. With V trimmed by 6 bases and J by 6 bases, 17 bases remained unmatched. The CDR3 sequence: CASRHEGAGKWGEQYF. The CDR3 DNA follows: TGTGCCAGCAGGCACGAGGGAGCGGGGAAGTGGGGCGAGCAGTACTTC.

This clonotype was found many times. V gene TRBV6-1 combines with J gene TRBJ2-5; maybe TRBD1 (6 bases). Trimming took off 6 bases at V and 5 bases at J, with 16 bases between the two ends. The CDR3 sequence is 14 residues long. Germline CDR1 MNHNS, CDR2 SASEGT. In DNA form, the CDR3 reads TGTGCCAGCAGGGCAATGGGACATCCGGAGACCCAGTACTTC. Encoded protein: CASRAMGHPETQYF.

This chain connects TRBV18 to TRBJ2-7; TRBD1 or TRBD2 may be the D gene (6 bases each). The germline CDR1 and CDR2 sequences are KGHSH and LQKENI. The V end was cut by 6 bases, the J end by 6 bases, with 18 bases between. CDR3 length: 14 residues. This chain's CDR3 is CASSQGGGGSEQYF. CDR3 DNA sequence: TGTGCCAGCTCTCAAGGAGGGGGTGGGAGCGAGCAGTACTTC.

The CDR3 DNA sequence: TGTGCCAGCAGTGGGGGACTAGCGGGAACCACCGGGGAGCTGTTTTTT. Translated, it gives CASSGGLAGTTGELFF. The chain joins TRBV12-3 or TRBV12-4 to TRBJ2-2; the match to TRBD2 covers 13 bases. V was clipped by 5 bases and J by 4 bases; unmatched bases: 4. The CDR3 covers 16 residues.

The chain carries TRBV19 and TRBJ2-7; 8 bases line up with TRBD1. CDR1 and CDR2 (germline): LNHDA, SQIVND (reference sequence). V shed 8 bases, J shed 4 bases, and the junction held 4 bases outside the gene matches. The CDR3 length is 12 residues. CDR3 in amino acids: CASSDRAYEQYF. CDR3 DNA: TGTGCCAGTTCGGACAGGGCGTACGAGCAGTACTTC.

This clonotype was detected a few times. The chain combines TRBV5-4 with TRBJ2-1; D is perhaps TRBD2 (6 bases). The V and J ends lost 2 bases and 7 bases respectively, with 16 bases between them. The CDR3 loop spans 15 amino acids. Germline loops: CDR1 SGHNT, CDR2 YYREEE (reference sequence). CDR3 residues: CASSLETGTLNEQFF. The CDR3 DNA follows: TGTGCCAGCAGCTTAGAAACCGGGACTTTAAATGAGCAGTTCTTC.

The table lists this clonotype with many counts. V usage is TRBV6-2 or TRBV6-3 and J usage is TRBJ2-5; TRBD2 agrees at 7 bases. With 4 bases clipped from V and 6 bases from J, the junction kept 8 bases outside the gene matches. Germline V gene data show CDR1 as MNHEY and CDR2 as SVGEGT. The CDR3 contains 14 residues. Here the CDR3 DNA reads TGTGCCAGCAGTTCCGGCGGGAGTGGTAAGACCCAGTACTTC. It encodes CASSSGGSGKTQYF.

The chain is built from TRBV5-6 and TRBJ2-7; a weak D match, TRBD1 (6 bases). Germline V gene lookup returns CDR1 SGHDT and CDR2 YYEEEE. V was clipped by 2 bases and J by 3 bases, with 15 bases between them. CDR3 size: 15 residues. The CDR3 DNA is TGTGCCAGCAGCTTAACGGGGACAAAAGACTACGAGCAGTACTTC. It yields the protein CASSLTGTKDYEQYF.

This clonotype occurred many times. The chain has TRBV2 and TRBJ2-1, with 11 bases identical to TRBD2. CDR1 and CDR2 (germline): SNHLY, FYNNEI. The ends lost 7 bases at V and 7 bases at J; junction bases unmatched: 6. The CDR3 runs 14 residues. The CDR3 spells CASTRLAGRNEQFF. DNA of the CDR3: TGTGCCAGCACCAGACTAGCGGGACGAAATGAGCAGTTCTTC.